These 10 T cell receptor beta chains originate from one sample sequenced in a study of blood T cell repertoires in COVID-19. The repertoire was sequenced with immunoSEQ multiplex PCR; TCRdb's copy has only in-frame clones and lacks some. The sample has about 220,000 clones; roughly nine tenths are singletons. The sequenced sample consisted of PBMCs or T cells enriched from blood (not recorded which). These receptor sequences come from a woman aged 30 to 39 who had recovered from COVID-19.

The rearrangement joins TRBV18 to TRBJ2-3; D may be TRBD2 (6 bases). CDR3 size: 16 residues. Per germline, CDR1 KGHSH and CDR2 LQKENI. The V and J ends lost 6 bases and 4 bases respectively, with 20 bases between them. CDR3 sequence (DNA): TGTGCCAGCTCTCGAATACGGGGGACCCACGCAGATACGCAGTATTTT. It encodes CASSRIRGTHADTQYF.

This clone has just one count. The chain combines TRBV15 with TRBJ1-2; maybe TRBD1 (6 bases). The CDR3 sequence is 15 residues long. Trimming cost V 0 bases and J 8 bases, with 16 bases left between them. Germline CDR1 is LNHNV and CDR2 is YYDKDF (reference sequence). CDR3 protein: CATSRDMGAYEGYTF. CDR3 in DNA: TGTGCCACCAGCAGAGATATGGGGGCTTATGAGGGCTACACCTTC.

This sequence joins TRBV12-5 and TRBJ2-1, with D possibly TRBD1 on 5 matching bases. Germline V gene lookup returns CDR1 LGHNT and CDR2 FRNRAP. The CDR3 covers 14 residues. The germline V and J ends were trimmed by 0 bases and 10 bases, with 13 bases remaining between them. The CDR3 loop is CASGLVQAAVEQFF. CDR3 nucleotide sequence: TGTGCTAGTGGTTTGGTACAGGCGGCTGTCGAGCAGTTCTTC.

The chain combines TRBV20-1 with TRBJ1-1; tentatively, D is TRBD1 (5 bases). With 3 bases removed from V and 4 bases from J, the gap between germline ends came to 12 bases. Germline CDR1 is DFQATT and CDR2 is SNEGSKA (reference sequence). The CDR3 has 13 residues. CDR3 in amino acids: CSASEGRGTEAFF. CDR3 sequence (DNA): TGCAGTGCTAGTGAGGGAAGGGGCACTGAAGCTTTCTTT.

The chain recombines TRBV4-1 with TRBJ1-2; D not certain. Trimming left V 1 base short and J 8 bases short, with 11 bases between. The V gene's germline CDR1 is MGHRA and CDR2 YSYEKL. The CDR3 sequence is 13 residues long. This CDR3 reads CASSQGGERGYTF. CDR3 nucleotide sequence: TGCGCCAGCAGCCAAGGCGGGGAACGCGGCTACACCTTC.

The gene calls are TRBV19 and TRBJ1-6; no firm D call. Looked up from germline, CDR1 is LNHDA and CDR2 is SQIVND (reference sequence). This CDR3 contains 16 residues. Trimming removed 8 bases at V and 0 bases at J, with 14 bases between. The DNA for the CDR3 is TGTGCCAGTCGTCTTCTAGGGAGCTCCTATAATTCACCCCTCCACTTT. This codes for CASRLLGSSYNSPLHF.

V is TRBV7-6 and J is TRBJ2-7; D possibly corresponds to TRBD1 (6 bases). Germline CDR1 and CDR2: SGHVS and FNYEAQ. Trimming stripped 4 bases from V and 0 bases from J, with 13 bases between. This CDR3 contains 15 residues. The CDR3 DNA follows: TGTGCCAGCAGCTCAGGGGACCTTAGCTCCTACGAGCAGTACTTC. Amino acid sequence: CASSSGDLSSYEQYF.

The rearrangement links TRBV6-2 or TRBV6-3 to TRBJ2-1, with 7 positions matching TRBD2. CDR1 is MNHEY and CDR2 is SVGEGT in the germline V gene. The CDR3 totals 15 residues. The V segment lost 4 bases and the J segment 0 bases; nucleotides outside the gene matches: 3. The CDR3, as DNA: TGTGCCAGCAGTTCAAGCGGGGACTCCTACAATGAGCAGTTCTTC. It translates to CASSSSGDSYNEQFF.

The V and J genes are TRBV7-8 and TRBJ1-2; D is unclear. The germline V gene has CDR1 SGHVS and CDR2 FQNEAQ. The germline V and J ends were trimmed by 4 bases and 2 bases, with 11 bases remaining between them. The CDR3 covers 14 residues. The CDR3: CASSSSQWNYGYTF. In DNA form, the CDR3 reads TGTGCCAGCAGCTCCTCTCAGTGGAACTATGGCTACACCTTC.

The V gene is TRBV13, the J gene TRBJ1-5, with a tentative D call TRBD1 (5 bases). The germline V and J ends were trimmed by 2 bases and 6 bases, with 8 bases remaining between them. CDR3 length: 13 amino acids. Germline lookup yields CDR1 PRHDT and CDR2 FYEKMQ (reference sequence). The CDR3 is CASSLKGIQPQHF. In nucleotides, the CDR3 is TGTGCCAGCAGCTTAAAGGGGATTCAGCCCCAGCATTTT.